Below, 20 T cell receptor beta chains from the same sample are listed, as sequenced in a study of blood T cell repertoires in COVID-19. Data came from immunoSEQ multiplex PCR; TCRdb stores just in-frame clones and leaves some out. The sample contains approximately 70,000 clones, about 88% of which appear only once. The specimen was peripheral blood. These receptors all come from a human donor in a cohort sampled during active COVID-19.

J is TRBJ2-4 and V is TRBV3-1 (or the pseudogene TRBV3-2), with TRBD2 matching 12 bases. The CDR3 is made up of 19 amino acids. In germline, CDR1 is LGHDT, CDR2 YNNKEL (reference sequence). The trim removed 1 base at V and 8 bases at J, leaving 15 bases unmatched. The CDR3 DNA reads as TGTGCCAGCAGCCAAGGTGCTCAACGAGGACTAGCGGGGCCGGACATTCAGTACTTC. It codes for CASSQGAQRGLAGPDIQYF.

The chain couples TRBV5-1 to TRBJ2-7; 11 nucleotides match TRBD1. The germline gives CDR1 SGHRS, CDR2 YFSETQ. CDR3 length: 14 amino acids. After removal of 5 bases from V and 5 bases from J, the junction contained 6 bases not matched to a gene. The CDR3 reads CASSPGTGGDEQYF. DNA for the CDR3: TGCGCCAGCAGTCCCGGGACAGGGGGAGACGAGCAGTACTTC.

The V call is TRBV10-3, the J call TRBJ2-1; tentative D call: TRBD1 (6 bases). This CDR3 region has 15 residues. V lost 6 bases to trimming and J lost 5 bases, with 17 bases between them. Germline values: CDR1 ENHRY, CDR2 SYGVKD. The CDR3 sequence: CAIRTVTGFHNEQFF. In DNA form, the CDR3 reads TGTGCCATCAGGACGGTGACAGGTTTTCACAATGAGCAGTTCTTC.

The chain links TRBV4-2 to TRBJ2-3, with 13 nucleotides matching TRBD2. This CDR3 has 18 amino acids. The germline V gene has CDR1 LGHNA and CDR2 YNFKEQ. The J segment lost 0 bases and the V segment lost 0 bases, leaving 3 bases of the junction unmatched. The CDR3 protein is CASSQDVLAGGSTDTQYF. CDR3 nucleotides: TGTGCCAGCAGCCAAGATGTACTAGCGGGAGGGAGCACAGATACGCAGTATTTT.

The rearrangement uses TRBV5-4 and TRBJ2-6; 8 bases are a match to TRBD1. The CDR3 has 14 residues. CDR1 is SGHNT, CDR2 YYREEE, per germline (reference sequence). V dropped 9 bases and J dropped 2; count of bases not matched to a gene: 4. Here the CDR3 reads CATLDRAGANVLTF. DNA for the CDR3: TGTGCCACCCTGGACAGGGCTGGGGCCAACGTCCTGACTTTC.

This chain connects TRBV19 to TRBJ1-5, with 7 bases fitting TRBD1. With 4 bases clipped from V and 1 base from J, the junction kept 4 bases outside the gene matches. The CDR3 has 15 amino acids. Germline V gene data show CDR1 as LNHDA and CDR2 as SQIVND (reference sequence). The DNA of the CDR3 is TGTGCCAGTAGTACCAAGACAGGGAGCAATCAGCCCCAGCATTTT. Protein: CASSTKTGSNQPQHF.

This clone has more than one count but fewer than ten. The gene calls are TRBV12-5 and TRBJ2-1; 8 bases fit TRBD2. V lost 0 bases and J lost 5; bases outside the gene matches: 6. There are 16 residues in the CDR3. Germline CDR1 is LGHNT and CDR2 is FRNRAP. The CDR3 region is CASGLVRREEDNEQFF. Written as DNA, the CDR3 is TGTGCTAGTGGTTTGGTACGGCGGGAGGAAGACAATGAGCAGTTCTTC.

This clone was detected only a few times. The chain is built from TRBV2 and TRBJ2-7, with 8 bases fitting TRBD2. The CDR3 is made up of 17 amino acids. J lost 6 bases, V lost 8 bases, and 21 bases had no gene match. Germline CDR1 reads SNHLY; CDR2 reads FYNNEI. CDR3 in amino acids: CASLPWRSRTSLSEQYF. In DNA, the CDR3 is TGTGCCAGCCTGCCCTGGCGTTCCCGGACTAGCTTGAGCGAGCAGTACTTC.

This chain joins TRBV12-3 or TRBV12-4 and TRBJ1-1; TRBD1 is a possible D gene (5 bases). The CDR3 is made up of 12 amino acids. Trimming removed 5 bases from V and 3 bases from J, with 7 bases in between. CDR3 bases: TGTGCCAGCAGTCCCAGGGACACTGAAGCTTTCTTT. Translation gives CASSPRDTEAFF.

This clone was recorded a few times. The CDR3, as DNA: TGTGCCAGCAGCCACAGTAGAGCGGAGCAGTACTTC. Residues: CASSHSRAEQYF. The chain recombines TRBV3-1 (or the pseudogene TRBV3-2) with TRBJ2-7; no firm D call. Trimming took off 3 bases at V and 7 bases at J, with 10 bases between the two ends. Germline V CDR1 and CDR2: LGHDT, YNNKEL (reference sequence). The CDR3 is 12 residues long.

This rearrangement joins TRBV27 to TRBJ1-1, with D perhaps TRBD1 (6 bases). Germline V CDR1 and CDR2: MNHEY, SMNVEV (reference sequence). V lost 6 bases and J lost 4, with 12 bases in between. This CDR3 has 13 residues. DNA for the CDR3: TGTGCCAGCAGACTCACAGGGCGCACTGAAGCTTTCTTT. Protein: CASRLTGRTEAFF.

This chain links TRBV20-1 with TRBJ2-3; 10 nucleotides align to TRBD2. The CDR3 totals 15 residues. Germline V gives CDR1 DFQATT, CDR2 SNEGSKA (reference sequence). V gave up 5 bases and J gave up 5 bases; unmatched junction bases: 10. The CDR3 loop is CSAGDSGGPGDTQYF. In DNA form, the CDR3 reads TGCAGTGCTGGTGATAGCGGGGGGCCGGGAGATACGCAGTATTTT.

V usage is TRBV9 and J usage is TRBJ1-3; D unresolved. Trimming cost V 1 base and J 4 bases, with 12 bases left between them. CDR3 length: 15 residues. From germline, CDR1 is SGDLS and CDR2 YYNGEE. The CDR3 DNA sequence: TGTGCCAGCAGCGTATCGGGATCACAGGGAAACACCATATATTTT. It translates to CASSVSGSQGNTIYF.

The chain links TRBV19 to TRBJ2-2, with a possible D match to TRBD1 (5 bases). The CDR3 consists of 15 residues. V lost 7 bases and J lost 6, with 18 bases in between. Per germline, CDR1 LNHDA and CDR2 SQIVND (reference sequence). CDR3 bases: TGTGCCAGTAATAAAGGGGCCCTCGAATCCGGGGAGCTGTTTTTT. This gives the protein CASNKGALESGELFF.

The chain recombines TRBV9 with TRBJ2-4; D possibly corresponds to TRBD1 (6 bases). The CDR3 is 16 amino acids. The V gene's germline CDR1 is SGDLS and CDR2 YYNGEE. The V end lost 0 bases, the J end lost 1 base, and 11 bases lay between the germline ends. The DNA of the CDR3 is TGTGCCAGCAGCGTAGAGGTGGGGGCGGCCAAAAACATTCAGTACTTC. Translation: CASSVEVGAAKNIQYF.

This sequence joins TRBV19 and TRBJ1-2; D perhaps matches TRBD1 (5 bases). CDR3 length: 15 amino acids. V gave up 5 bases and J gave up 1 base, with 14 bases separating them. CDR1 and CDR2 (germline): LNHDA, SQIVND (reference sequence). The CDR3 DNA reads TGTGCCAGTAGTGTAACCCCCGACAGTAACTATGGCTACACCTTC. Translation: CASSVTPDSNYGYTF.

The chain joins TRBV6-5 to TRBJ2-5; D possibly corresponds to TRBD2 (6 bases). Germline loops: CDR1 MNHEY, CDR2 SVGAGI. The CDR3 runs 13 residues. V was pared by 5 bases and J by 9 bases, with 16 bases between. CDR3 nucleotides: TGTGCCAGCAGTCGGGACTCCCGAGTGGCCCAGTACTTC. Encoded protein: CASSRDSRVAQYF.

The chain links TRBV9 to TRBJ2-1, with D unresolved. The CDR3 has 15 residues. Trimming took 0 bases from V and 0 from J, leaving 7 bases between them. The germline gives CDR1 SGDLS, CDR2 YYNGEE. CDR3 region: CASSVGPSSYNEQFF. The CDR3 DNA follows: TGTGCCAGCAGCGTAGGGCCCAGCTCCTACAATGAGCAGTTCTTC.

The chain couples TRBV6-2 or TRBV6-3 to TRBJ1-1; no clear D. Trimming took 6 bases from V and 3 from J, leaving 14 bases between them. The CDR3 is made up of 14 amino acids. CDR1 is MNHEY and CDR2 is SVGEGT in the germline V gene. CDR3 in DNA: TGTGCCAGCAGCCCAGCGGGATTTTACACTGAAGCTTTCTTT. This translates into CASSPAGFYTEAFF.

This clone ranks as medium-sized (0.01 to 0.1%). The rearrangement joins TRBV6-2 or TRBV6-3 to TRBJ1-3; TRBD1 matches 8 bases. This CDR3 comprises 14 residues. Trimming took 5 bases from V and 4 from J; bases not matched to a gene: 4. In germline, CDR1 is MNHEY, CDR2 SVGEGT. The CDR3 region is CASSPDRAGNTIYF. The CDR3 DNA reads TGTGCCAGCAGTCCGGACAGGGCCGGAAACACCATATATTTT.